Listed below are T cell receptor beta chains from one sample, sequenced in a study of CD8 T cells in ankylosing spondylitis. Each CDR3 protein gets one entry after TCRdb re-called the 5' RACE reads with MiXCR. The table records about 500,000 distinct CDR3 sequences, approximately 5.3% of them present only once. Sequences were obtained from blood, either unsorted or a sorted T cell fraction (not recorded which). These receptors were taken from a male donor with ankylosing spondylitis. Each CDR3 is given with its conserved first and last residue. Fields, in order: V gene, D gene, J gene, clone size, CDR3 protein, CDR3 DNA. D genes are given only for firm matches. The size entry is marked missing in some rows and otherwise reads once, few, many or a size class.

v_call: TRBV7-8; d_call: TRBD2; j_call: TRBJ2-7; clone_size: few; cdr3_aa: CASSPRLAGGHEQYF; cdr3_nt: TGTGCCAGCAGCCCTCGACTAGCGGGAGGGCACGAGCAGTACTTC
v_call: TRBV18; d_call: NA; j_call: TRBJ1-6; clone_size: many; cdr3_aa: CASSPSAGSGTPLHF; cdr3_nt: TGTGCCAGCTCACCATCAGCGGGGTCCGGGACACCCCTCCACTTT
v_call: TRBV7-2; d_call: TRBD1; j_call: TRBJ1-5; clone_size: many; cdr3_aa: CASSLQGVGNQPQHF; cdr3_nt: TGTGCCAGCAGCTTACAGGGGGTCGGTAATCAGCCCCAGCATTTT
v_call: TRBV24-1; d_call: TRBD2; j_call: TRBJ2-1; clone_size: many; cdr3_aa: CATSAHFNFRGTSGSAPYNEQFF; cdr3_nt: TGTGCCACCAGTGCCCACTTCAATTTCCGCGGGACTAGCGGGAGTGCGCCCTACAATGAGCAGTTCTTC
v_call: TRBV27; d_call: NA; j_call: TRBJ1-6; clone_size: many; cdr3_aa: CASKRVSRDSPLHF; cdr3_nt: TGTGCCAGCAAGAGGGTTTCCCGGGATTCACCCCTCCACTTT
v_call: TRBV5-1; d_call: TRBD2; j_call: TRBJ2-7; clone_size: many; cdr3_aa: CASSSGLAATYEQYF; cdr3_nt: TGCGCCAGCAGCTCGGGACTAGCGGCTACCTACGAGCAGTACTTC
v_call: TRBV20-1; d_call: NA; j_call: TRBJ2-3; clone_size: many; cdr3_aa: CSARDRRAESTDTQYF; cdr3_nt: TGCAGTGCTAGAGATCGGAGAGCGGAGAGCACAGATACGCAGTATTTT
v_call: TRBV28; d_call: TRBD2; j_call: TRBJ2-7; clone_size: many; cdr3_aa: CASSYYSGRDNYEQYF; cdr3_nt: TGTGCCAGCAGTTACTATAGCGGGAGGGATAACTACGAGCAGTACTTC
v_call: TRBV7-9; d_call: TRBD2; j_call: TRBJ2-7; clone_size: many; cdr3_aa: CASSGLAGGITYEQYF; cdr3_nt: TGTGCCAGCAGCGGACTAGCGGGAGGTATAACCTACGAGCAGTACTTC
v_call: TRBV5-1; d_call: TRBD1; j_call: TRBJ1-2; clone_size: many; cdr3_aa: CASSLFAGQGPDGYTF; cdr3_nt: TGCGCCAGCAGCCTATTCGCCGGACAGGGGCCTGATGGCTACACCTTC
v_call: TRBV5-1; d_call: TRBD1; j_call: TRBJ1-2; clone_size: many; cdr3_aa: CASSLWQGAGYTF; cdr3_nt: TGCGCCAGCAGCTTGTGGCAGGGGGCGGGCTACACCTTC
v_call: TRBV2; d_call: NA; j_call: TRBJ1-6; clone_size: many; cdr3_aa: CASSPPSSPLHF; cdr3_nt: TGTGCCAGCAGTCCGCCTAGTTCACCCCTCCACTTT
v_call: TRBV28; d_call: NA; j_call: TRBJ2-1; clone_size: many; cdr3_aa: CASSLWQAVNEQFF; cdr3_nt: TGTGCCAGCAGTTTGTGGCAGGCGGTCAATGAGCAGTTCTTC
v_call: TRBV6-5; d_call: TRBD1; j_call: TRBJ2-7; clone_size: many; cdr3_aa: CASSYIQGAYEQYF; cdr3_nt: TGTGCCAGCAGTTACATACAGGGGGCCTACGAGCAGTACTTC
v_call: TRBV7-9; d_call: TRBD1; j_call: TRBJ2-7; clone_size: NA; cdr3_aa: CASSSGGWDSFSYEQYF; cdr3_nt: TGTGCCAGCAGCTCGGGTGGCTGGGACAGCTTCTCCTACGAGCAGTACTTC
v_call: TRBV24-1; d_call: NA; j_call: TRBJ1-2; clone_size: many; cdr3_aa: CATSDVRRGFRGYTF; cdr3_nt: TGTGCCACCAGTGATGTCCGACGGGGGTTCCGTGGCTACACCTTC
v_call: TRBV28; d_call: NA; j_call: TRBJ1-5; clone_size: NA; cdr3_aa: CASTPGLGISNQPQHF; cdr3_nt: TGTGCCAGCACCCCCGGTCTTGGGATTAGCAATCAGCCCCAGCATTTT
v_call: TRBV25-1; d_call: NA; j_call: TRBJ1-4; clone_size: many; cdr3_aa: CASSLGASEKLFF; cdr3_nt: TGTGCCAGCAGTCTAGGGGCTAGCGAAAAACTGTTTTTT
v_call: TRBV7-9; d_call: NA; j_call: TRBJ2-2; clone_size: many; cdr3_aa: CASSLGQGHGELFF; cdr3_nt: TGTGCCAGCAGCTTGGGTCAGGGCCACGGGGAGCTGTTTTTT
v_call: TRBV6-2/TRBV6-3; d_call: NA; j_call: TRBJ2-7; clone_size: many; cdr3_aa: CASSLHLWGSGSYEQYF; cdr3_nt: TGTGCCAGCAGCCTGCACCTTTGGGGATCCGGCTCCTACGAGCAGTACTTC
v_call: TRBV20-1; d_call: NA; j_call: TRBJ1-5; clone_size: many; cdr3_aa: CSASTGQVYQPQHF; cdr3_nt: TGCAGTGCTTCCACGGGCCAGGTGTATCAGCCCCAGCATTTT
v_call: TRBV5-6; d_call: NA; j_call: TRBJ2-7; clone_size: many; cdr3_aa: CASSPGGTREQYF; cdr3_nt: TGTGCCAGCAGCCCTGGGGGAACGCGCGAGCAGTACTTC
v_call: TRBV7-2; d_call: NA; j_call: TRBJ2-2; clone_size: many; cdr3_aa: CASSLSWVTGELFF; cdr3_nt: TGTGCCAGCAGCTTATCATGGGTGACCGGGGAGCTGTTTTTT
v_call: TRBV20-1; d_call: TRBD1; j_call: TRBJ1-2; clone_size: many; cdr3_aa: CSAILRGRGYTF; cdr3_nt: TGCAGTGCTATCCTCAGGGGGCGAGGCTACACCTTC
v_call: TRBV7-9; d_call: NA; j_call: TRBJ2-7; clone_size: few; cdr3_aa: CASSYRGQYEQYF; cdr3_nt: TGTGCCAGCAGCTACCGGGGGCAATACGAGCAGTACTTC
v_call: TRBV7-9; d_call: TRBD1; j_call: TRBJ1-1; clone_size: NA; cdr3_aa: CASSIRQGGIAFF; cdr3_nt: TGTGCCAGCAGCATAAGACAGGGAGGGATCGCTTTCTTT
v_call: TRBV6-1; d_call: NA; j_call: TRBJ1-1; clone_size: many; cdr3_aa: CASRLQGGGEAFF; cdr3_nt: TGTGCCAGCAGACTACAGGGAGGGGGTGAAGCTTTCTTT
v_call: TRBV9; d_call: NA; j_call: TRBJ1-1; clone_size: many; cdr3_aa: CASSPNPSKAFF; cdr3_nt: TGTGCCAGCAGCCCGAATCCAAGTAAAGCTTTCTTT
v_call: TRBV27; d_call: TRBD2; j_call: TRBJ2-3; clone_size: many; cdr3_aa: CASSFRGWTGVAGPPSTDTQYF; cdr3_nt: TGTGCCAGCAGTTTTCGGGGGTGGACCGGAGTAGCGGGGCCTCCTAGCACAGATACGCAGTATTTT
v_call: TRBV4-3; d_call: NA; j_call: TRBJ1-4; clone_size: many; cdr3_aa: CASSQDPGRGVEKLFF; cdr3_nt: TGCGCCAGCAGCCAAGACCCCGGAAGGGGAGTTGAAAAACTGTTTTTT
v_call: TRBV4-3; d_call: NA; j_call: TRBJ1-5; clone_size: many; cdr3_aa: CASSQNGYSNQPQHF; cdr3_nt: TGCGCCAGCAGCCAAAATGGGTATAGCAATCAGCCCCAGCATTTT
v_call: TRBV11-2; d_call: NA; j_call: TRBJ2-5; clone_size: many; cdr3_aa: CASSPLGSGPTETQYF; cdr3_nt: TGTGCCAGCAGCCCCCTTGGTAGCGGTCCAACGGAGACCCAGTACTTC
v_call: TRBV4-2; d_call: TRBD1; j_call: TRBJ1-6; clone_size: many; cdr3_aa: CASSQRTGKNSPLHF; cdr3_nt: TGTGCCAGCAGCCAAAGGACAGGGAAGAATTCACCCCTCCACTTT
v_call: TRBV7-9; d_call: TRBD1; j_call: TRBJ1-4; clone_size: many; cdr3_aa: CASSSDRATNEKLFF; cdr3_nt: TGTGCCAGCAGCTCCGACAGGGCAACTAATGAAAAACTGTTTTTT
v_call: TRBV10-3; d_call: NA; j_call: TRBJ2-7; clone_size: many; cdr3_aa: CAISSREGQYF; cdr3_nt: TGTGCCATCAGTTCCAGGGAAGGGCAGTACTTC
v_call: TRBV10-3; d_call: TRBD2; j_call: TRBJ2-3; clone_size: NA; cdr3_aa: CAVRGAGGPGDTQYF; cdr3_nt: TGTGCCGTCCGGGGAGCGGGGGGGCCGGGAGATACGCAGTATTTT
v_call: TRBV7-2; d_call: NA; j_call: TRBJ1-1; clone_size: many; cdr3_aa: CASSPPGRAEAFF; cdr3_nt: TGTGCCAGCAGTCCTCCAGGGAGGGCTGAAGCTTTCTTT
v_call: TRBV30; d_call: TRBD1; j_call: TRBJ1-1; clone_size: many; cdr3_aa: CAWRKTGTDEAFF; cdr3_nt: TGTGCCTGGAGAAAGACAGGGACCGATGAAGCTTTCTTT
v_call: TRBV5-5; d_call: NA; j_call: TRBJ1-2; clone_size: few; cdr3_aa: CASSLERENYGYTF; cdr3_nt: TGTGCCAGCAGCTTGGAGAGGGAAAACTATGGCTACACCTTC
v_call: TRBV6-5; d_call: TRBD1; j_call: TRBJ1-6; clone_size: many; cdr3_aa: CASSYSDRGSSSPLHF; cdr3_nt: TGTGCCAGCAGTTACTCTGACAGGGGATCAAGTTCACCCCTCCACTTT
v_call: TRBV29-1; d_call: NA; j_call: TRBJ2-1; clone_size: many; cdr3_aa: CSVGLQWVDNEQFF; cdr3_nt: TGCAGCGTTGGACTACAGTGGGTAGACAATGAGCAGTTCTTC
v_call: TRBV20-1; d_call: TRBD1; j_call: TRBJ1-5; clone_size: many; cdr3_aa: CSAREGTGIQPQHF; cdr3_nt: TGCAGTGCTAGAGAAGGGACAGGGATTCAGCCCCAGCATTTT